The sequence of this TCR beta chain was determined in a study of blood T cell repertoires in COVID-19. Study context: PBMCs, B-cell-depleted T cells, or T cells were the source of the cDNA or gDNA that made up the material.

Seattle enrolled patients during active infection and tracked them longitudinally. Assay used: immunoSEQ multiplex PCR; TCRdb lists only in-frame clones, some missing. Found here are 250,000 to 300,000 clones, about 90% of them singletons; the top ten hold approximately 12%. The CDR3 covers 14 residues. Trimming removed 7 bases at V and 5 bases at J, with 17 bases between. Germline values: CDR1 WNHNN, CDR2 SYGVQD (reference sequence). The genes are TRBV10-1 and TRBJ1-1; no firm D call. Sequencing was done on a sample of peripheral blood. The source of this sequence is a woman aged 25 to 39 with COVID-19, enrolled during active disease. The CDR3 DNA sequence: TGCGCCAGCAAAACCTCGGGTTCTGGAACTGAAGCTTTCTTT. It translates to CASKTSGSGTEAFF.